Below are 22 T cell receptor beta chains sequenced from a single sample in a study of T cell responses to AZD1222 COVID-19 vaccine. Using immunoSEQ multiplex PCR, the repertoire was profiled, and TCRdb retains in-frame clones only, with some absent. This table has 150,000 to 180,000 clones, 88% appearing once. This sample comprised peripheral blood, obtained on day 0 of AZD1222 vaccination. The source is an adult in good health.

The chain uses TRBV5-4 and TRBJ1-6; no clear D. Germline values: CDR1 SGHNT, CDR2 YYREEE (reference sequence). With 0 bases removed from V and 14 bases from J, the gap between germline ends came to 12 bases. CDR3 length: 13 amino acids. The CDR3 DNA follows: TGTGCCAGCAGCTTGGCGGGCTCTCACACCCTCCACTTT. Protein: CASSLAGSHTLHF.

This clone was found a few times. This chain links TRBV12-5 with TRBJ1-5, with a tentative D call TRBD1 (5 bases). The CDR3 runs 15 residues. Trimming removed 1 base at V and 2 bases at J, with 9 bases between. CDR1 and CDR2 from the germline V gene are LGHNT and FRNRAP. The CDR3 sequence is CASGLGQGGNQPQHF. In DNA, the CDR3 is TGTGCTAGTGGTTTGGGGCAGGGTGGCAATCAGCCCCAGCATTTT.

The chain links TRBV28 to TRBJ1-5; D not resolved. This CDR3 is built from 16 residues. In germline, CDR1 is MDHEN, CDR2 SYDVKM. V was trimmed by 1 base and J by 1 base, leaving 11 bases between them. CDR3 sequence: CASSLFGPGSNQPQHF. Written as DNA, the CDR3 is TGTGCCAGCAGTTTATTTGGCCCCGGGAGCAATCAGCCCCAGCATTTT. The full variable domain, in which reference TRBV28 and TRBJ1-5 provide the parts outside the CDR3, is DVKVTQSSRYLVKRTGEKVFLECVQDMDHENMFWYRQDPGLGLRLIYFSYDVKMKEKGDIPEGYSVSREKKERFSLILESASTNQTSMYLCASSLFGPGSNQPQHFGDGTRLSIL.

The V gene is TRBV7-8, the J gene TRBJ1-1; D might be TRBD1 (5 bases). The CDR3 is 14 amino acids. Germline CDR1 reads SGHVS; CDR2 reads FQNEAQ. V shed 1 base and J shed 4 bases, with 10 bases lying between them. CDR3 nucleotide sequence: TGTGCCAGCAGCTTAGTTTCGGGGGGCACTGAAGCTTTCTTT. It yields the protein CASSLVSGGTEAFF.

The V call is TRBV10-3, the J call TRBJ1-5, with 9 bases that match TRBD1. CDR3 length equals 15 residues. Trimming removed 2 bases from V and 6 bases from J; junction bases left unmatched: 5. Per the germline V gene, CDR1 is ENHRY and CDR2 is SYGVKD. Here the CDR3 DNA reads TGTGCCATCAGTGAGGCTGACAGGGGGATTCAGCCCCAGCATTTT. Translation gives CAISEADRGIQPQHF.

The J gene is TRBJ1-4, the V gene TRBV19; 10 bases are a match to TRBD1. CDR1 is LNHDA, CDR2 SQIVND, per germline (reference sequence). The trim removed 5 bases at V and 8 bases at J, leaving 2 bases unmatched. The CDR3 contains 13 residues. The CDR3 DNA reads TGTGCCAGTAGTCGGGACAGGGGAGAAAAACTGTTTTTT. Protein: CASSRDRGEKLFF.

This chain uses TRBV29-1 with TRBJ2-7, with D perhaps matching TRBD2 (6 bases). Germline values: CDR1 SQVTM, CDR2 ANQGSEA. V shed 1 base and J shed 4 bases, with 11 bases lying between them. The CDR3 is 13 residues long. The CDR3 nucleotides read TGCAGCGTTGAAGCAGGGAGCGGGTACGAGCAGTACTTC. It yields the protein CSVEAGSGYEQYF.

This chain uses TRBV7-2 with TRBJ1-5; TRBD1 matches at 12 bases. The junction had 6 bases not matched to a gene; V was cut back by 7 bases and J by 5 bases. The germline V gene has CDR1 SGHTA and CDR2 FQGNSA. The CDR3 covers 15 residues. CDR3: CASTGTGGGHQPQHF. For the CDR3, the DNA is TGTGCCAGCACCGGGACAGGGGGCGGACATCAGCCCCAGCATTTT.

This chain joins TRBV7-2 and TRBJ1-1; D might be TRBD1 (6 bases). V lost 0 bases and J 4 bases, leaving 9 bases between the germline ends. The CDR3 loop spans 14 amino acids. CDR1 is SGHTA and CDR2 is FQGNSA in the germline V gene. CDR3 protein: CASSLAGAGTEAFF. DNA for the CDR3: TGTGCCAGCAGCTTAGCGGGGGCGGGCACTGAAGCTTTCTTT.

This chain connects TRBV19 to TRBJ1-4; perhaps TRBD1 as D (6 bases). This CDR3 is built from 15 residues. CDR1 is LNHDA and CDR2 is SQIVND in the germline V gene (reference sequence). V was pared by 6 bases and J by 3 bases, with 14 bases between. The CDR3 sequence: CASREQGEANEKLFF. The CDR3 DNA follows: TGTGCCAGTAGAGAACAGGGAGAAGCTAATGAAAAACTGTTTTTT.

The V and J genes are TRBV3-1 (or the pseudogene TRBV3-2) and TRBJ1-2, with D maybe TRBD1 (5 bases). Trimming took 3 bases from V and 4 from J, leaving 9 bases between them. Germline V lookup: CDR1 LGHDT, CDR2 YNNKEL (reference sequence). The CDR3 extends over 13 amino acids. The CDR3: CASSHQGGYGYTF. In DNA, the CDR3 is TGTGCCAGCAGCCACCAGGGCGGCTATGGCTACACCTTC.

This clone was seen just once. This rearrangement joins TRBV4-1 to TRBJ2-5; D might be TRBD2 (5 bases). This CDR3 has 16 amino acids. The germline CDR1 and CDR2 sequences are MGHRA and YSYEKL. Trimming cost V 4 bases and J 4 bases, with 19 bases left between them. Here the CDR3 reads CASSPSGEGIGETQYF. The CDR3 coding sequence is TGCGCCAGCAGCCCCTCGGGTGAGGGTATAGGAGAGACCCAGTACTTC.

This clone was counted once. Other nucleotide sequences from this sample produce the same CDR3. DNA of the CDR3: TGCAGCGTCTTATCAGGGTCCTTATATGGCTACACCTTC. As protein: CSVLSGSLYGYTF. The chain is built from TRBV29-1 and TRBJ1-2; TRBD1 is a possible D gene (5 bases). This CDR3 is 13 amino acids long. Germline lookup yields CDR1 SQVTM and CDR2 ANQGSEA. Trimming removed 6 bases from V and 5 bases from J, with 16 bases in between.

The rearrangement uses TRBV6-1 and TRBJ1-5; D unclear. The germline V and J ends were trimmed by 3 bases and 0 bases, with 9 bases remaining between them. CDR1 MNHNS and CDR2 SASEGT come from the germline V gene. The CDR3 consists of 15 residues. CDR3 sequence: CASSEYPGSNQPQHF. The CDR3 DNA reads as TGTGCCAGCAGTGAGTATCCGGGTAGCAATCAGCCCCAGCATTTT.

The chain employs TRBV6-5 and TRBJ2-7; no clear D gene. Between the trimmed V and J ends, which lost 6 bases and 4 bases, there was a span of 10 bases. This CDR3 region has 12 residues. CDR1 is MNHEY and CDR2 is SVGAGI in the germline V gene. CDR3: CASRVTRYEQYF. In DNA form, the CDR3 reads TGTGCCAGCAGGGTGACGAGGTACGAGCAGTACTTC.

The chain's CDR3 is CASKASGAAKNIQYF. The CDR3 coding sequence is TGCGCCAGCAAGGCTAGCGGGGCGGCCAAAAACATTCAGTACTTC. This rearrangement joins TRBV10-2 to TRBJ2-4, with 9 bases fitting TRBD2. V dropped 7 bases and J dropped 1; count of bases not matched to a gene: 5. The germline gives CDR1 WSHSY, CDR2 SAAADI. The CDR3 contains 15 residues.

This chain joins TRBV28 and TRBJ1-5, with D perhaps TRBD1 (5 bases). CDR1 and CDR2 (germline): MDHEN, SYDVKM. The CDR3 is 14 residues long. Trimming removed 3 bases at V and 6 bases at J, with 12 bases between. CDR3 region: CASSLGGDGQPQHF. The CDR3 DNA sequence: TGTGCCAGCAGTTTGGGAGGGGACGGTCAGCCCCAGCATTTT.

This chain connects TRBV12-3 or TRBV12-4 to TRBJ2-2; D gene unclear. The V end lost 5 bases, the J end lost 2 bases, and 6 bases lay between the germline ends. The CDR3 covers 13 residues. This CDR3 reads CASSQQNTGELFF. CDR3 nucleotides: TGTGCCAGCAGTCAACAAAACACCGGGGAGCTGTTTTTT.

The CDR3 loop reads CASSVGGRADYGYTF. The DNA of the CDR3 is TGTGCCAGCAGCGTAGGAGGGCGGGCCGACTATGGCTACACCTTC. V is TRBV5-4 and J is TRBJ1-2; no reliable D call. Between the trimmed V and J ends, which lost 4 bases and 3 bases, there was a span of 16 bases. CDR3 length: 15 amino acids. Germline CDR1 SGHNT, CDR2 YYREEE (reference sequence).

This clone has a single count. V is TRBV4-3 and J is TRBJ1-2, with 9 bases fitting TRBD1. The CDR3 has 13 residues. Per germline, CDR1 LGHNA and CDR2 YSLEER. V trimming: 5 bases; J trimming: 5 bases; junction bases outside the gene matches: 3. The CDR3: CASSWTGDYGYTF. CDR3 nucleotides: TGCGCCAGCAGCTGGACAGGGGATTATGGCTACACCTTC.

The genes are TRBV4-1 and TRBJ1-5, with D tentatively TRBD1 (5 bases). Per the germline V gene, CDR1 is MGHRA and CDR2 is YSYEKL. V was trimmed by 2 bases and J by 5 bases, leaving 13 bases between them. This CDR3 has 15 residues. The CDR3 DNA is TGCGCCAGCAGCCAAAATCAGGGTTTCTATCAGCCCCAGCATTTT. Residues: CASSQNQGFYQPQHF.

The chain recombines TRBV4-2 with TRBJ1-6; D is perhaps TRBD1 (6 bases). From germline, CDR1 is LGHNA and CDR2 YNFKEQ. Trimming stripped 2 bases from V and 7 bases from J, with 12 bases between. The CDR3 consists of 15 residues. The CDR3 DNA follows: TGTGCCAGCAGCCAATGGGCAGGGGCCAATTCACCCCTCCACTTT. Translated, it gives CASSQWAGANSPLHF.